Below, 10 T cell receptor beta chains from the same sample are listed, as sequenced in a study of T cells after yellow fever vaccination (dated by TCRdb to between 2018 and 2021). Sample treatment or condition, as interpreted from the label and publication: live attenuated yellow fever vaccine strain. Libraries were made using 5' RACE. TCRdb shows the sequencer as Illumina HiSeq 2500. TCRdb ran its own pipeline on the public reads, namely fastp trimming at Q25 and MiXCR clone calling, and kept in-frame beta chains. Each CDR3 protein appears once, grouped with its most common genes and DNA. The sample records 150,000 to 200,000 distinct CDR3 sequences, roughly 6.2% of which are singletons. Of the sample, 2.5% to 3.5% is held by the ten largest clones. Sequenced material: CD4+ T cells sorted from PBMCs, taken on the day of the first yellow fever vaccination. The receptors were gathered from a man younger than 35 who received the YFV17D yellow fever vaccine.

This clonotype was seen many times. V gene TRBV5-1 combines with J gene TRBJ2-5; TRBD1 might be the D (6 bases). Germline CDR1 is SGHRS and CDR2 is YFSETQ. The CDR3 spans 15 residues. V was clipped by 0 bases and J by 0 bases, with 9 bases between them. The CDR3 bases are TGCGCCAGCAGCTTGGGGACAGAGTACCAAGAGACCCAGTACTTC. This translates into CASSLGTEYQETQYF.

The CDR3 spells CASSSPTKDRTDTQYF. The DNA for the CDR3 is TGTGCCAGCAGCTCTCCGACGAAGGATCGCACAGATACGCAGTATTTT. The chain is built from TRBV7-6 and TRBJ2-3; D remains unclear. The V and J ends lost 4 bases and 1 base respectively, with 15 bases between them. The CDR3 runs 16 residues. Looked up from germline, CDR1 is SGHVS and CDR2 is FNYEAQ.

This clonotype showed up many times. This sequence joins TRBV2 and TRBJ1-2; 10 bases line up with TRBD1. CDR1 is SNHLY, CDR2 FYNNEI, per germline. The length of the CDR3 is 15 residues. V shed 4 bases, J shed 7 bases, and the junction held 9 bases outside the gene matches. CDR3 DNA sequence: TGTGCCAGCAGTGTTGGGACAGGGGATTGGGCTGGCTACACCTTC. Its translation: CASSVGTGDWAGYTF.

The chain has TRBV5-1 and TRBJ1-1; D gene unclear. Germline V gene lookup returns CDR1 SGHRS and CDR2 YFSETQ. The CDR3 covers 13 residues. The germline V and J ends were trimmed by 0 bases and 6 bases, with 9 bases remaining between them. As DNA, the CDR3 is TGCGCCAGCAGCTTGGGAAGGGCAGCTGAAGCTTTCTTT. Translating it yields CASSLGRAAEAFF.

This clonotype was picked up a small number of times. DNA for the CDR3: TGTGCCAGCAAGCAGACAGTCGGCACTGAAGCTTTCTTT. It yields the protein CASKQTVGTEAFF. The rearrangement links TRBV7-9 to TRBJ1-1; TRBD1 might be the D (5 bases). This CDR3 comprises 13 residues. From germline, CDR1 is SEHNR and CDR2 FQNEAQ (reference sequence). V was shortened by 7 bases and J by 4 bases, with 13 bases between the two germline ends. Together with reference TRBV7-9 and TRBJ1-1, the CDR3 gives the full variable domain: DTGVSQNPRHKITKRGQNVTFRCDPISEHNRLYWYRQTLGQGPEFLTYFQNEAQLEKSRLLSDRFSAERPKGSFSTLEIQRTEQGDSAMYLCASKQTVGTEAFFGQGTRLTVV.

This clonotype was detected ten times or more. The V and J genes are TRBV4-1 and TRBJ1-3, with D perhaps matching TRBD1 (6 bases). CDR3 length: 17 residues. CDR1 MGHRA and CDR2 YSYEKL come from the germline V gene. Trimming cost V 4 bases and J 0 bases, with 16 bases left between them. CDR3 nucleotide sequence: TGCGCCAGCAGCCGAGGGGGGATAATCCTCTCTGGAAACACCATATATTTT. Residues: CASSRGGIILSGNTIYF.

The sample holds many counts of this clonotype. The chain has TRBV5-6 and TRBJ2-7; TRBD2 matches at 7 bases. This CDR3 contains 16 residues. The germline CDR1 and CDR2 sequences are SGHDT and YYEEEE. The junction had 9 bases not matched to a gene; V was cut back by 3 bases and J by 0 bases. CDR3 loop: CASSSPKAGSSYEQYV. The DNA for the CDR3 is TGTGCCAGCAGCTCCCCTAAAGCGGGGAGCTCCTACGAGCAGTACGTC.

Ten or more counts support this clonotype. This chain connects TRBV6-1 to TRBJ1-3; D might be TRBD1 (6 bases). This CDR3 contains 14 residues. The V end lost 6 bases, the J end lost 0 bases, and 9 bases lay between the germline ends. CDR1 is MNHNS and CDR2 is SASEGT in the germline V gene. The CDR3 region is CASRRGFSGNTIYF. In DNA form, the CDR3 reads TGTGCCAGCAGGAGGGGGTTCTCTGGAAACACCATATATTTT.

The chain uses TRBV7-9 and TRBJ1-6, with D perhaps TRBD1 (6 bases). V lost 8 bases to trimming and J lost 9 bases, with 14 bases between them. CDR3 length equals 13 residues. Germline V gene lookup returns CDR1 SEHNR and CDR2 FQNEAQ (reference sequence). In DNA, the CDR3 is TGTGCCAGCGGGGGCCATACAGGTTCACCCCTCCACTTT. Amino acids: CASGGHTGSPLHF. The variable domain in full, completed from reference TRBV7-9 and TRBJ1-6, reads DTGVSQNPRHKITKRGQNVTFRCDPISEHNRLYWYRQTLGQGPEFLTYFQNEAQLEKSRLLSDRFSAERPKGSFSTLEIQRTEQGDSAMYLCASGGHTGSPLHFGNGTRLTVT.

The genes are TRBV30 and TRBJ2-1; either TRBD1 or TRBD2 may supply D (5 bases each). This CDR3 spans 13 amino acids. Germline lookup yields CDR1 GTSNPN and CDR2 SVGIG (reference sequence). V was cut by 2 bases and J by 6 bases, with 11 bases left in between. In DNA form, the CDR3 reads TGTGCCTGGAGTCGGGGCATCTCCAATGAGCAGTTCTTC. Translated, it gives CAWSRGISNEQFF.